There are many counts of the clone carrying this TCR beta chain. Its antigen is not known. By quantitative 5'-RACE with molecular barcodes, the TCR beta libraries were made. Each CDR3 protein gets one entry after TCRdb re-called the 5' RACE reads with MiXCR. The sample lists tens of thousands of distinct CDR3 sequences, 6% occurring once. This sample was included in a study of CD8 T cells in ankylosing spondylitis. V was clipped by 3 bases and J by 0 bases, with 8 bases between them. The CDR3 has 14 residues. Study-level points and caveats: Reportedly, matched ankylosing spondylitis synovial fluid was significantly enriched for disease-linked clones. There was a TCR beta motif, made of fewer than 10 highly homologous variants, that appeared characteristic of ankylosing spondylitis blood.

V and J are TRBV12-3 or TRBV12-4 and TRBJ1-2; D not resolved. The clonotype comes from a male donor with ankylosing spondylitis or in good health (not recorded which). Sample: blood, either unsorted or a sorted T cell fraction (not recorded which). In DNA form, the CDR3 reads TGTGCCAGCAGTTTCGGGGAAGCTAACTATGGCTACACCTTC. It encodes CASSFGEANYGYTF.